The 12 T cell receptor beta chains given below trace back to one sample, sequenced in a study of T-cell reconstitution after alpha-beta-depleted transplantation in children. The authors prepared the TCRbeta library with unique molecular identifiers. TCRdb re-called the PCR reads through MiXCR, storing one row per CDR3 protein. This table holds fewer than 150,000 distinct CDR3 sequences, roughly 24% found once. The material sequenced was PBMCs, mostly from graft donor cells, taken 180 days after TCRalphabeta/CD19-depleted stem cell transplant. Source of these receptors: a male patient aged 2 to 10 who had a stem cell transplant for chronic granulomatous disease, so the T cells may come from the graft donor.

This clonotype was recorded a few times. This chain joins TRBV28 and TRBJ2-5; 10 bases agree with TRBD1. The CDR3 totals 16 residues. V trimming: 2 bases; J trimming: 5 bases; junction bases outside the gene matches: 8. Germline V gene lookup returns CDR1 MDHEN and CDR2 SYDVKM. The CDR3 nucleotides are TGTGCCAGCAGTTTAATTGACAGGGGGCTTTGGGAGACCCAGTACTTC. It specifies CASSLIDRGLWETQYF.

The chain recombines TRBV20-1 with TRBJ1-2, with no clear D. Germline CDR1 reads DFQATT; CDR2 reads SNEGSKA (reference sequence). The V gene lost 4 bases and the J gene lost 2 bases, with 17 bases spanning the gap. There are 15 residues in the CDR3. CDR3 residues: CSATSVVNINYGYTF. The CDR3 nucleotides are TGCAGTGCTACTTCGGTGGTCAATATAAACTATGGCTACACCTTC.

At least ten counts were recorded for this clonotype. The chain carries TRBV20-1 and TRBJ2-7; 9 nucleotides align to TRBD2. Germline CDR1 is DFQATT and CDR2 is SNEGSKA (reference sequence). J was trimmed by 0 bases and V by 0 bases; bases with no gene match: 3. This CDR3 comprises 15 residues. CDR3 in amino acids: CSARDLSGSSYEQYF. The DNA for the CDR3 is TGCAGTGCTAGAGATCTTAGCGGGAGCTCCTACGAGCAGTACTTC.

This clonotype was observed a handful of times. CDR3 residues: CASSPSPKDSSPLHF. The CDR3 region has the DNA TGTGCCAGCAGTCCCAGCCCTAAAGATAGTTCACCCCTCCACTTT. The V and J genes are TRBV12-3 or TRBV12-4 and TRBJ1-6, with D unclear. CDR3 length: 15 amino acids. V shed 5 bases and J shed 9 bases, with 17 bases lying between them.

This clonotype was observed at least ten times. The chain is built from TRBV5-1 and TRBJ2-1; TRBD2 matches 7 bases. The V segment lost 4 bases and the J segment 7 bases; nucleotides outside the gene matches: 14. CDR3 size: 16 residues. Germline V gene lookup returns CDR1 SGHRS and CDR2 YFSETQ. The CDR3, as DNA: TGCGCCAGCAGCCCCGCCTGGCGGGAGTCTATAAATGAGCAGTTCTTC. Translated, it gives CASSPAWRESINEQFF.

The rearrangement joins TRBV27 to TRBJ2-5; D is uncertain. The CDR3 consists of 15 residues. V shed 4 bases and J shed 1 base, with 13 bases lying between them. Germline CDR1 and CDR2: MNHEY and SMNVEV (reference sequence). The CDR3 nucleotides are TGTGCCAGCAGTTCTAGAGATGGGATCCAAGAGACCCAGTACTTC. Amino acids: CASSSRDGIQETQYF.

This clonotype has at least ten counts. The DNA for the CDR3 is TGCAGCACGAGGGATCCTCCTGAGCAGTTCTTC. Its protein product is CSTRDPPEQFF. The V and J genes are TRBV20-1 and TRBJ2-1, with TRBD2 as a possible D gene (5 bases). The CDR3 is 11 amino acids. CDR1 DFQATT and CDR2 SNEGSKA come from the germline V gene (reference sequence).

This clonotype was recorded many times. J is TRBJ1-2 and V is TRBV20-1, with a weak D call TRBD1 (5 bases). V lost 5 bases, J lost 3 bases, and 10 bases lay in between. In germline, CDR1 is DFQATT, CDR2 SNEGSKA (reference sequence). This CDR3 is 12 amino acids long. CDR3 sequence reads: CSALQGDYGYTF. In DNA, the CDR3 is TGCAGTGCTCTTCAGGGCGACTATGGCTACACCTTC.

This clonotype came up many times. V gene TRBV7-2 combines with J gene TRBJ2-7; 10 positions agree with TRBD2. There are 15 residues in the CDR3. The germline V gene has CDR1 SGHTA and CDR2 FQGNSA. Germline trimming cut 5 bases from V and 2 bases from J; bases unmatched to any gene: 6. The CDR3, as DNA: TGTGCCAGCAGCCATAGCGGGGGGTTACCCTACGAGCAGTACTTC. Translating gives CASSHSGGLPYEQYF.

The chain employs TRBV5-5 and TRBJ1-5, with D unresolved. CDR1 is SGHKS, CDR2 YYEKEE, per germline (reference sequence). Trimming cost V 7 bases and J 5 bases, with 16 bases left between them. The length of the CDR3 is 14 residues. The DNA for the CDR3 is TGTGCCAGCGAAAGAAAACGGCGTGATCAGCCCCAGCATTTT. Protein sequence: CASERKRRDQPQHF.

The chain combines TRBV6-5 with TRBJ2-5; D is unclear. Germline-derived CDR1 and CDR2 are MNHEY and SVGAGI. The CDR3 spans 13 residues. The V end was cut by 2 bases, the J end by 2 bases, with 6 bases between. The CDR3 reads CASSYGQQETQYF. The CDR3 bases are TGTGCCAGCAGTTACGGGCAGCAAGAGACCCAGTACTTC.

This clonotype was seen repeatedly, ten times or more. V usage is TRBV3-1 and J usage is TRBJ2-7; D is unresolved. Trimming stripped 0 bases from V and 2 bases from J, with 8 bases between. The CDR3 totals 14 residues. CDR1 is LGHDT and CDR2 is YNNKEL in the germline V gene (reference sequence). Here the CDR3 DNA reads TGTGCCAGCAGCCAAGACTGGAATCCCTACGAGCAGTACTTC. This translates into CASSQDWNPYEQYF.